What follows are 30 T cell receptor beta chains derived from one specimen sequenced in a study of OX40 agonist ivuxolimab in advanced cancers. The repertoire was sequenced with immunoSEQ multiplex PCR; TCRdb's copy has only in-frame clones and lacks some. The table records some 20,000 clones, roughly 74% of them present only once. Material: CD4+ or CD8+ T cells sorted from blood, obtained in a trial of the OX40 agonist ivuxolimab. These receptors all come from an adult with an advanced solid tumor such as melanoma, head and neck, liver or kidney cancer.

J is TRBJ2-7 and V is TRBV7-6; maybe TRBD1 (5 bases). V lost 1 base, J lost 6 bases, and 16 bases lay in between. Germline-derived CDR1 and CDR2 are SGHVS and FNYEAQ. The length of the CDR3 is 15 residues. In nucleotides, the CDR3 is TGTGCCAGCAGCTTAGAAAGTGTGGGCAGGGTCGAGCAGTACTTC. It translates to CASSLESVGRVEQYF.

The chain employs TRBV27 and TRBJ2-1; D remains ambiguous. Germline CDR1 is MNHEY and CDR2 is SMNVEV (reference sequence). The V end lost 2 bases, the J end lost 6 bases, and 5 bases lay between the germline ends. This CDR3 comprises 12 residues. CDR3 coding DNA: TGTGCCAGCAGTTTACTAGGCAATGAGCAGTTCTTC. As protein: CASSLLGNEQFF.

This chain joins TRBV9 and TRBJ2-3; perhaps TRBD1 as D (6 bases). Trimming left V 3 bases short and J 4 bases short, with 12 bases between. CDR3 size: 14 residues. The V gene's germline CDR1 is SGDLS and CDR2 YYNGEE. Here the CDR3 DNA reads TGTGCCAGCAGCGCCAGGGGAAGCTCAGATACGCAGTATTTT. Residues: CASSARGSSDTQYF.

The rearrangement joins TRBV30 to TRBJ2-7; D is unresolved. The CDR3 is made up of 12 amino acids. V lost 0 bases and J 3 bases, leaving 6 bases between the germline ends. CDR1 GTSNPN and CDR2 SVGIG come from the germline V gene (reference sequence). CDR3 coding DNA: TGTGCCTGGAGTGTTGGAGTCTACGAGCAGTACTTC. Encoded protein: CAWSVGVYEQYF.

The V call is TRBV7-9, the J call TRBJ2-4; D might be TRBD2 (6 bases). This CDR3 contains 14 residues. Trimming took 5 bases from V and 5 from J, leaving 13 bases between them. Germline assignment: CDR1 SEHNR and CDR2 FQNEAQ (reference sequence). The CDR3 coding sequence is TGTGCCAGCAGCGTCGGCTCGGGGGAAAACATTCAGTACTTC. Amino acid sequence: CASSVGSGENIQYF.

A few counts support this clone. The CDR3 region has the DNA TGCGCCAGCAGCTTGGGACGCGGGAGCGAGCAGTACTTC. It is translated as CASSLGRGSEQYF. This rearrangement joins TRBV5-1 to TRBJ2-7, with 7 bases that match TRBD2. This CDR3 region has 13 residues. Trimming removed 0 bases from V and 6 bases from J; junction bases left unmatched: 3. From germline, CDR1 is SGHRS and CDR2 YFSETQ.

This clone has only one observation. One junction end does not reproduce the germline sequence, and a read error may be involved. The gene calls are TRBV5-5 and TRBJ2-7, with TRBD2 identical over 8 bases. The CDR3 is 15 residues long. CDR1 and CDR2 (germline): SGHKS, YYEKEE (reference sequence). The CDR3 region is CASSQDSGAGDEQYF. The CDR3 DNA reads TGCGCCAGCAGCCAAGATAGCGGGGCAGGAGACGAGCAGTACTTC.

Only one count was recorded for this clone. Here the CDR3 DNA reads TGTGCCAGCAGCCCCCGGGGAAGCTCCTATAATTCACCCCTCCACTTT. Amino acid sequence: CASSPRGSSYNSPLHF. The chain is built from TRBV5-6 and TRBJ1-6; the D is unclear. V was clipped by 4 bases and J by 0 bases, with 11 bases between them. CDR1 is SGHDT and CDR2 is YYEEEE in the germline V gene. The CDR3 is 16 amino acids.

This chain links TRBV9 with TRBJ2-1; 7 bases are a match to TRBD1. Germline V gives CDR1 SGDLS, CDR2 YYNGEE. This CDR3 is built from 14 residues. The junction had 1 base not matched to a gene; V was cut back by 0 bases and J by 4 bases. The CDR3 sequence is CASSVGTGYNEQFF. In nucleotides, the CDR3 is TGTGCCAGCAGCGTAGGGACAGGTTACAATGAGCAGTTCTTC.

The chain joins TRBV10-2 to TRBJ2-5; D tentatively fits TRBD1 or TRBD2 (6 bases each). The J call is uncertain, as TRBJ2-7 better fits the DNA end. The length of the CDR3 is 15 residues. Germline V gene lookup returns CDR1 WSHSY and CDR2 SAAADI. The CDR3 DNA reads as TGCGCCAGCAGTGATATTAGGGGGGCAATCGGCGAGCAGTACTTC. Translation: CASSDIRGAIGEQYF.

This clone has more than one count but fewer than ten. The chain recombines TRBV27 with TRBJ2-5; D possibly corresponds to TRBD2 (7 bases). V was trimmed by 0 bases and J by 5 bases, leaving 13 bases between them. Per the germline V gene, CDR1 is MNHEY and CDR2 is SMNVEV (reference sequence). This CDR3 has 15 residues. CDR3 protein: CASSLSFGGLETQYF. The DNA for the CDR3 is TGTGCCAGCAGTTTATCGTTCGGGGGGCTGGAGACCCAGTACTTC.

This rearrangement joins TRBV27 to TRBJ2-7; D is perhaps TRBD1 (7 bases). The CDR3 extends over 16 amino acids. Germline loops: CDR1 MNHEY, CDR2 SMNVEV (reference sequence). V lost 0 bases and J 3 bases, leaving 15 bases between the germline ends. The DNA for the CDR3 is TGTGCCAGCAGTTTATCCGGGGGACAGAGGAGCTACGAGCAGTACTTC. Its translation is CASSLSGGQRSYEQYF.

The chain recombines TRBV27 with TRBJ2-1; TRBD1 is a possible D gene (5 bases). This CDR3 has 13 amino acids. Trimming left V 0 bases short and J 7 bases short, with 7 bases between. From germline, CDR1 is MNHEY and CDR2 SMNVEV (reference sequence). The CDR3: CASSLSRANEQFF. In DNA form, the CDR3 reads TGTGCCAGCAGTTTATCCAGGGCAAATGAGCAGTTCTTC.

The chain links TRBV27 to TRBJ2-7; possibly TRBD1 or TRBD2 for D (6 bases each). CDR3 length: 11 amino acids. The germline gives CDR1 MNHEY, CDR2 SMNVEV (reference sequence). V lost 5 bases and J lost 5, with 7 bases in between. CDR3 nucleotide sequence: TGTGCCAGCAGTAGGGGGGACGAGCAGTACTTC. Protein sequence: CASSRGDEQYF.

The CDR3 coding sequence is TGTGCCAGCAGTTTATATGGTTCTGCCGAGCAGTACTTC. Protein sequence: CASSLYGSAEQYF. The rearrangement uses TRBV28 and TRBJ2-7; no clear D. The V end lost 1 base, the J end lost 6 bases, and 10 bases lay between the germline ends. Germline V CDR1 and CDR2: MDHEN, SYDVKM. The CDR3 totals 13 residues.

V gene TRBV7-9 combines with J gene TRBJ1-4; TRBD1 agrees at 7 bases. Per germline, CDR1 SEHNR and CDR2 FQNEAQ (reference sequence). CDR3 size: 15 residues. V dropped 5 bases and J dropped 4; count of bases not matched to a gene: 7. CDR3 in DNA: TGTGCCAGCAGCCCATGGGGACAGAATAATGAAAAACTGTTTTTT. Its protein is CASSPWGQNNEKLFF.

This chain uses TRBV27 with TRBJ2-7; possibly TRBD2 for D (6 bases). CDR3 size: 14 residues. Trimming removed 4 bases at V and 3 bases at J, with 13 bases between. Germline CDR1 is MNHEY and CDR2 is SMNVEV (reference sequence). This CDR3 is CASSWGEESYEQYF. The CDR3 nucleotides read TGTGCCAGCAGTTGGGGGGAGGAGAGCTACGAGCAGTACTTC.

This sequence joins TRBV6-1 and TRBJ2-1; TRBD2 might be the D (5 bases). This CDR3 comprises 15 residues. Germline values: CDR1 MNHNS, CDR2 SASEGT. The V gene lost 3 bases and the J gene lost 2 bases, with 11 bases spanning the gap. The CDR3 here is CASSDPGYTYNEQFF. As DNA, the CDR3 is TGTGCCAGCAGTGATCCGGGGTACACCTACAATGAGCAGTTCTTC.

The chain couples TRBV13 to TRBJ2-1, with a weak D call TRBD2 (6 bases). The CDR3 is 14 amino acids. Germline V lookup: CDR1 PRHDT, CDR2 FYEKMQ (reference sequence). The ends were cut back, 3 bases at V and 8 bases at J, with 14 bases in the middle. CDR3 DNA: TGTGCCAGCAGCTTGATAACGGAGGGCGATGAGCAGTTCTTC. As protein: CASSLITEGDEQFF.

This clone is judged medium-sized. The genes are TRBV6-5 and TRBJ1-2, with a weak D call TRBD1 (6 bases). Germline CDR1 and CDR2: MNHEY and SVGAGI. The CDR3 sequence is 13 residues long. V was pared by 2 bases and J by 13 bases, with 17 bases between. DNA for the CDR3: TGTGCCAGCAGTTACGGGGGGCAGGGGTTCCTCACCTTC. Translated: CASSYGGQGFLTF.

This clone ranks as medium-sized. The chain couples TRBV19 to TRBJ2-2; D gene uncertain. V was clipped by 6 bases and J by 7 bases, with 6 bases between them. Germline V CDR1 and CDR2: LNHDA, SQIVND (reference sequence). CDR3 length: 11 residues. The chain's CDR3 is CASRLGGELFF. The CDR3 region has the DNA TGTGCCAGTAGATTAGGCGGGGAGCTGTTTTTT.

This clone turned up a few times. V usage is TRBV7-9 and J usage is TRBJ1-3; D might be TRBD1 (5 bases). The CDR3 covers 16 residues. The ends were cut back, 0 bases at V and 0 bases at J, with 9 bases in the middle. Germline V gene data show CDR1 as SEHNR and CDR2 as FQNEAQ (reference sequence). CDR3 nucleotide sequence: TGTGCCAGCAGCTTAGCGACAGCTACCTCTGGAAACACCATATATTTT. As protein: CASSLATATSGNTIYF.

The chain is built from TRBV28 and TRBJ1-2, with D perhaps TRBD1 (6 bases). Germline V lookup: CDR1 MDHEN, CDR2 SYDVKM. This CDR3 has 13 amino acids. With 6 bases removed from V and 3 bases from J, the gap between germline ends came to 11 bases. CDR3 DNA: TGTGCCAGCAGCCACCGACAGGACTATGGCTACACCTTC. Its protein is CASSHRQDYGYTF.

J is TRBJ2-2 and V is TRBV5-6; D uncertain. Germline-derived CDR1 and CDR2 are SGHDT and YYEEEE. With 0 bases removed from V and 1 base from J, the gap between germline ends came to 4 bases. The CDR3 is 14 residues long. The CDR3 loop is CASSLVQNTGELFF. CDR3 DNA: TGTGCCAGCAGCTTGGTTCAGAACACCGGGGAGCTGTTTTTT.

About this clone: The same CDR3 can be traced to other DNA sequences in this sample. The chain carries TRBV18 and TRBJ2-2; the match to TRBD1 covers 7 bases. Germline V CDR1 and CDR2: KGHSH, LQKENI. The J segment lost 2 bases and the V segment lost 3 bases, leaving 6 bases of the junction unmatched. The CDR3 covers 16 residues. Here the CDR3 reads CASSPPDRANTGELFF. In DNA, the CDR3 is TGTGCCAGCTCACCTCCAGACAGGGCTAACACCGGGGAGCTGTTTTTT.

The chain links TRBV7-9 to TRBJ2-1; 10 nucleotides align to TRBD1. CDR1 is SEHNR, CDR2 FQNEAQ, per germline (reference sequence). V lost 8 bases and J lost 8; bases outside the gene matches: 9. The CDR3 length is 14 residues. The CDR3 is CASSGTGAVDEQFF. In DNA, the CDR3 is TGTGCCAGCTCCGGGACAGGGGCAGTAGATGAGCAGTTCTTC.

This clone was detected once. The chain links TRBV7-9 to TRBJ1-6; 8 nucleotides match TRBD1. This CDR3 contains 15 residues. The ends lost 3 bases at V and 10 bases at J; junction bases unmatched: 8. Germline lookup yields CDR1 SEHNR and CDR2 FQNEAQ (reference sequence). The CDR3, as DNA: TGTGCCAGCAGCTTTTCACAGGGGGGGGGCTCACCCCTCCACTTT. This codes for CASSFSQGGGSPLHF.

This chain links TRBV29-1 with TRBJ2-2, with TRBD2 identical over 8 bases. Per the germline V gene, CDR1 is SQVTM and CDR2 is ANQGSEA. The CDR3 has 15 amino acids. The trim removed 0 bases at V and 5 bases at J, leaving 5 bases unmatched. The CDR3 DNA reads TGCAGCGTTGAAGACGTCCAGCGGGAGACCGGGGAGCTGTTTTTT. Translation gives CSVEDVQRETGELFF.

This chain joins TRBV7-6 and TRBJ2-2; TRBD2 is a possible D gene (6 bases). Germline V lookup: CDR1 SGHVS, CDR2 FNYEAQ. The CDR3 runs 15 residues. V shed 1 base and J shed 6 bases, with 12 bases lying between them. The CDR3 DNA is TGTGCCAGCAGCTTAGGGTACACTAGCTCCGGGGAGCTGTTTTTT. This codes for CASSLGYTSSGELFF.

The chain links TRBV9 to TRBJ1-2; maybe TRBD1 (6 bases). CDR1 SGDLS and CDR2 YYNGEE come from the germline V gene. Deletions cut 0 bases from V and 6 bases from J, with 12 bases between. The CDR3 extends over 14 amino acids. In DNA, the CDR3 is TGTGCCAGCAGCGTAGATCTGGGGGCTAATGGCTACACCTTC. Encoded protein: CASSVDLGANGYTF.